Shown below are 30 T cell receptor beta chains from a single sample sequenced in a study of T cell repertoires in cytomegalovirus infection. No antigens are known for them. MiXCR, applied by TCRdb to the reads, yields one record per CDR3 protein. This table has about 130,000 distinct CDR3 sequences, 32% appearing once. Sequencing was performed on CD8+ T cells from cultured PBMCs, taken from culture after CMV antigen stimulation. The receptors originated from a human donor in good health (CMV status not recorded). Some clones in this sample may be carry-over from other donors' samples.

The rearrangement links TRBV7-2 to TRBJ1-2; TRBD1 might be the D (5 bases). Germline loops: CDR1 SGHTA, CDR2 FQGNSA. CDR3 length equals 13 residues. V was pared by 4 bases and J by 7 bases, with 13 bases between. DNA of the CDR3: TGTGCCAGCAGCTCGCCACAAGGGACTGGCTACACCTTC. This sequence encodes CASSSPQGTGYTF.

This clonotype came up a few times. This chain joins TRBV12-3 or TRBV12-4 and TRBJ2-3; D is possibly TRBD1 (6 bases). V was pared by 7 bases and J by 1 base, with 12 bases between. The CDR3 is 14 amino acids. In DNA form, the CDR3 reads TGTGCCAGCACCGGACAGATTGGCACAGATACGCAGTATTTT. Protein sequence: CASTGQIGTDTQYF.

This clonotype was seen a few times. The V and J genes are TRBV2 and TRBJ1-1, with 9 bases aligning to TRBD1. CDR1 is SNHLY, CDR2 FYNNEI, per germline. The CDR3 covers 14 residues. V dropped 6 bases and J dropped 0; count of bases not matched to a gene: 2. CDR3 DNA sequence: TGTGCCAGCAGGGACAGGGGATTGAACACTGAAGCTTTCTTT. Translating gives CASRDRGLNTEAFF.

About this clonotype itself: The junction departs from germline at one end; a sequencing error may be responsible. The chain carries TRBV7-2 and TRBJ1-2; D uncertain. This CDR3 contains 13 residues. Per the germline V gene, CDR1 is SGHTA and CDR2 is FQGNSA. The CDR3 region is CASSNHPHSGYAF. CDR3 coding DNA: TGTGCCAGCAGCAACCACCCACACTCTGGCTACGCCTTC.

CDR3 DNA sequence: TGTGCCAGTAAGATCGGGACAGGGGATTCACCCCTCCACTTT. Translating it yields CASKIGTGDSPLHF. V is TRBV19 and J is TRBJ1-6, with 10 bases aligning to TRBD1. CDR3 length: 14 amino acids. Germline V CDR1 and CDR2: LNHDA, SQIVND (reference sequence). The trim removed 7 bases at V and 8 bases at J, leaving 5 bases unmatched.

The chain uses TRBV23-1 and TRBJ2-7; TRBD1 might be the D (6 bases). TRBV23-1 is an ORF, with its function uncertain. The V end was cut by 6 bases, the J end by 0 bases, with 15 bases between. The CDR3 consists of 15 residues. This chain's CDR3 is CASSTNREFSYEQYF. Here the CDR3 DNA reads TGCGCCAGCAGCACGAACAGGGAATTCTCCTACGAGCAGTACTTC.

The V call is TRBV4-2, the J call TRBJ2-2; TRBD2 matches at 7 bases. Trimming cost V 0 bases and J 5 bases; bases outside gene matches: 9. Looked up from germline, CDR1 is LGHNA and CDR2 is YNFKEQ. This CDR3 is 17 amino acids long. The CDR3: CASSQEASGIETGELFF. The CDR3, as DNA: TGTGCCAGCAGCCAAGAGGCCAGCGGGATTGAAACCGGGGAGCTGTTTTTT.

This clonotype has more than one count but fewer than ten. CDR3 sequence (DNA): TGTGCCATCAGTGGTAACCGGGACAGGACAACCTACGAGCAGTACTTC. Residues: CAISGNRDRTTYEQYF. The chain uses TRBV10-3 and TRBJ2-7; the match to TRBD1 covers 8 bases. V trimming: 4 bases; J trimming: 2 bases; junction bases outside the gene matches: 10. CDR1 is ENHRY, CDR2 SYGVKD, per germline. This CDR3 has 16 residues.

The CDR3, as DNA: TGTGCCAGCAGCTTGGGACAGGGGTTTAGAAATGAGCAGTTCTTC. It is translated as CASSLGQGFRNEQFF. The chain is built from TRBV7-2 and TRBJ2-1, with 10 bases lining up with TRBD1. This CDR3 has 15 residues. Germline V lookup: CDR1 SGHTA, CDR2 FQGNSA. V trimming: 3 bases; J trimming: 7 bases; junction bases outside the gene matches: 6.

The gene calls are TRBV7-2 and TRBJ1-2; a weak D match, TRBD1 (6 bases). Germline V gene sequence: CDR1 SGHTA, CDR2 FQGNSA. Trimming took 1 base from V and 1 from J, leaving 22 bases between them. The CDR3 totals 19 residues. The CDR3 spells CASSLGRWRGAEVNYGYTF. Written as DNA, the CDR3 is TGTGCCAGCAGCTTAGGGCGGTGGCGGGGGGCGGAAGTTAACTATGGCTACACCTTC.

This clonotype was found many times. The CDR3 reads CASSWGIYEQYF. DNA of the CDR3: TGTGCCAGCAGCTGGGGGATCTACGAGCAGTACTTC. V and J are TRBV12-3 or TRBV12-4 and TRBJ2-7; D tentatively fits TRBD1 or TRBD2 (5 bases each). The CDR3 has 12 amino acids. V lost 6 bases and J lost 3, with 9 bases in between.

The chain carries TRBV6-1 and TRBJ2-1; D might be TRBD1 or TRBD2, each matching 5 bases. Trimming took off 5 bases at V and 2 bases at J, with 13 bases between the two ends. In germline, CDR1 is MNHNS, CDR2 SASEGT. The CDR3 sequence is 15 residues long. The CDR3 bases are TGTGCCAGCAGTTGGGGGAGCAGTACCTACAATGAGCAGTTCTTC. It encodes CASSWGSSTYNEQFF.

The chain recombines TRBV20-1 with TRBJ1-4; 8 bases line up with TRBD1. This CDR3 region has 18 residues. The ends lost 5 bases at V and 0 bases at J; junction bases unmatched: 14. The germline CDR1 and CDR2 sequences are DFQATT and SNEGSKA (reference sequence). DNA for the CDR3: TGCAGTGCTCTAGGGGCACTTGGACAGGGCGCAACTAATGAAAAACTGTTTTTT. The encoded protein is CSALGALGQGATNEKLFF.

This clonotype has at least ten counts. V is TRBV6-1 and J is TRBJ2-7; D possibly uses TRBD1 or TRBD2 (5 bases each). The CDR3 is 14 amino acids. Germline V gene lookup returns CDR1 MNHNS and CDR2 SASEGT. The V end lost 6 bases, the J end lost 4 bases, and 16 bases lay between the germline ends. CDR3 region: CASSTDGGRYEQYF. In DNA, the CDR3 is TGTGCCAGCAGCACGGATGGGGGTAGATACGAGCAGTACTTC.

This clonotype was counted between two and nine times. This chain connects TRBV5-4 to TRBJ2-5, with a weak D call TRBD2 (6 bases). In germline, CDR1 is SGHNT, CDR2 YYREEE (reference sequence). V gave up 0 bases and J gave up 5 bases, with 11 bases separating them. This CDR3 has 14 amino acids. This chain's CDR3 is CASSLAGEVETQYF. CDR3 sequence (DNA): TGTGCCAGCAGCTTGGCCGGGGAGGTGGAGACCCAGTACTTC.

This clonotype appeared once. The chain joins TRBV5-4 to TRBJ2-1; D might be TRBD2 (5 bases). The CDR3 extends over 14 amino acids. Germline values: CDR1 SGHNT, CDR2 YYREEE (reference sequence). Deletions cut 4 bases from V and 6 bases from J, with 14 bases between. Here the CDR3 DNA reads TGTGCCAGCAGCGCGCCCGGGGTCCTCAATGAGCAGTTCTTC. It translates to CASSAPGVLNEQFF.

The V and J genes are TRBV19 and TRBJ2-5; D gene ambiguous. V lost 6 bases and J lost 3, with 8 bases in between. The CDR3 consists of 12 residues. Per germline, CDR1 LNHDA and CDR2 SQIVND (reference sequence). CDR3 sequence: CASRGRKETQYF. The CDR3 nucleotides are TGTGCCAGTAGGGGTAGAAAAGAGACCCAGTACTTC. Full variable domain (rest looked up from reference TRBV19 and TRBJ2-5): DGGITQSPKYLFRKEGQNVTLSCEQNLNHDAMYWYRQDPGQGLRLIYYSQIVNDFQKGDIAEGYSVSREKKESFPLTVTSAQKNPTAFYLCASRGRKETQYFGPGTRLLVL.

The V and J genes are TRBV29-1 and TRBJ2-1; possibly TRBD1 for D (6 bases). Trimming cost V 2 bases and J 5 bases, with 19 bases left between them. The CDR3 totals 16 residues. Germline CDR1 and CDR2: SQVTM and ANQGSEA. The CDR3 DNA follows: TGCAGCGTTGAATCTAGGGGGACCAACTTGAACAATGAGCAGTTCTTC. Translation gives CSVESRGTNLNNEQFF.

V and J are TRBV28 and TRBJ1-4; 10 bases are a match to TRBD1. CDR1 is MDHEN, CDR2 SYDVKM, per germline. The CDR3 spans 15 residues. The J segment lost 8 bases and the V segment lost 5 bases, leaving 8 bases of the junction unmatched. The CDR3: CASSDRQGAREKLFF. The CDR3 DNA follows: TGTGCCAGCAGTGACAGACAGGGGGCGAGAGAAAAACTGTTTTTT.

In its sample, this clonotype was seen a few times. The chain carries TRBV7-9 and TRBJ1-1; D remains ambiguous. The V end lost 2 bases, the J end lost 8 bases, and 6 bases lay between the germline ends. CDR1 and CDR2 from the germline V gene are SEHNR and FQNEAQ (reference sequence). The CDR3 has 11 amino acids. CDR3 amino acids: CASSLYYEAFF. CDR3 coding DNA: TGTGCCAGCAGCTTATACTACGAAGCTTTCTTT.

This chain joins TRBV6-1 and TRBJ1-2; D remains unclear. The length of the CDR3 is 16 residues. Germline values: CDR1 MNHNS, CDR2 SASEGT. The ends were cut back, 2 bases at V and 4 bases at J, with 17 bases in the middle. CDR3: CASSERSQEGPYGYTF. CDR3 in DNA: TGTGCCAGCAGTGAAAGGAGCCAAGAGGGCCCCTATGGCTACACCTTC.

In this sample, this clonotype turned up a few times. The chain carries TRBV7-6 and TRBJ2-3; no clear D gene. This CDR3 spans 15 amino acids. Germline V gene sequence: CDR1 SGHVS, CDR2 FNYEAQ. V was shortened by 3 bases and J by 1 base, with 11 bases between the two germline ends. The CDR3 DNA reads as TGTGCCAGCAGCTTGGAATCCCTTGGCACAGATACGCAGTATTTT. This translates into CASSLESLGTDTQYF.

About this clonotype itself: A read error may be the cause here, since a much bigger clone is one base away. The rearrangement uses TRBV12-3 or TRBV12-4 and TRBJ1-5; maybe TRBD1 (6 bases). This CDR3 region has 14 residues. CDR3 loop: CVSSPWQGHQPQHF. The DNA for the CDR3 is TGTGTCAGCAGCCCTTGGCAGGGGCATCAGCCCCAGCATTTT.

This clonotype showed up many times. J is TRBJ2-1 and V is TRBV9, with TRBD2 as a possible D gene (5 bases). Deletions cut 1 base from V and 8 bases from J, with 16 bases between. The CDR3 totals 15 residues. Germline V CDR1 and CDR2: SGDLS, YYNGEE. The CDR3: CASSVSGRSSDEQFF. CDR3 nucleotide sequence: TGTGCCAGCAGCGTATCTGGCAGAAGTAGCGATGAGCAGTTCTTC. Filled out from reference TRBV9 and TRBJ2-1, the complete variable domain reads DSGVTQTPKHLITATGQRVTLRCSPRSGDLSVYWYQQSLDQGLQFLIQYYNGEERAKGNILERFSAQQFPDLHSELNLSSLELGDSALYFCASSVSGRSSDEQFFGPGTRLTVL.

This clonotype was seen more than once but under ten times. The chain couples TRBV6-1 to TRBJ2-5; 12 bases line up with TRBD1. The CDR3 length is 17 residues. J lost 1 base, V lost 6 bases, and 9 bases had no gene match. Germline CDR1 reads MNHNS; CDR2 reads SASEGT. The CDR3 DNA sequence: TGTGCCAGCAGGGGGACAGGGGGCCCTTCGGGCCAAGAGACCCAGTACTTC. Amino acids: CASRGTGGPSGQETQYF.

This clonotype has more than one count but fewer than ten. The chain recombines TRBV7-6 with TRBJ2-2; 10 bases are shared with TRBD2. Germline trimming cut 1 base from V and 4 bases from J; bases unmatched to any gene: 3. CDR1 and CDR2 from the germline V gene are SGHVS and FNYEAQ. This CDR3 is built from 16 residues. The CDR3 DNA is TGTGCCAGCAGCTTAGAAGCGGGGGGGATCACCGGGGAGCTGTTTTTT. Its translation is CASSLEAGGITGELFF.

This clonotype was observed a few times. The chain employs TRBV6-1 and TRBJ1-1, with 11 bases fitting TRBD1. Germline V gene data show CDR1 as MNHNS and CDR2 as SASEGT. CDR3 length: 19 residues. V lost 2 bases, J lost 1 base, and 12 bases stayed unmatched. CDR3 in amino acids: CASSESRAGTGGSNTEAFF. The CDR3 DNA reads TGTGCCAGCAGTGAATCCCGTGCCGGGACAGGGGGGTCGAACACTGAAGCTTTCTTT.

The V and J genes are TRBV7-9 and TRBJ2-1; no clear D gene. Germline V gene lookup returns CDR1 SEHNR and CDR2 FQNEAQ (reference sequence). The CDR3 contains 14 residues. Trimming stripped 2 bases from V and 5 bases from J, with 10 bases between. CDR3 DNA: TGTGCCAGCAGCTTATTTGCCAGCCACAATGAGCAGTTCTTC. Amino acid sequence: CASSLFASHNEQFF.

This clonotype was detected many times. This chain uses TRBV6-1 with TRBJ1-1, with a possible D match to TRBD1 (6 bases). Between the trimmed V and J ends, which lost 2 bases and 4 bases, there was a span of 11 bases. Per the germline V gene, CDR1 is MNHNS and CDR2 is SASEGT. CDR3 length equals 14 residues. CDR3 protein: CASSEWGAGTEAFF. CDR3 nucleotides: TGTGCCAGCAGTGAATGGGGGGCTGGCACTGAAGCTTTCTTT.

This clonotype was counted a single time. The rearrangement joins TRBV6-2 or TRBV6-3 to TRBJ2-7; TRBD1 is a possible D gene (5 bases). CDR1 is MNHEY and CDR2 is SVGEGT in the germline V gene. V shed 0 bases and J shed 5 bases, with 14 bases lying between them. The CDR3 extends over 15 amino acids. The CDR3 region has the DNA TGTGCCAGCAGTTACTCGGACATTCTTCTACACGAGCAGTACTTC. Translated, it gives CASSYSDILLHEQYF.